What follows describes a single T cell receptor beta chain. Followed over time, Seattle patients had been enrolled while infection was active. The sample originates from a study of blood T cell repertoires in COVID-19. For the study at large: Acute and convalescent COVID-19 specimens originated in the United States, Italy and Spain. PBMCs, B-cell-depleted T cells, or T cells were the source of the cDNA or gDNA that made up the material.

The V and J ends lost 3 bases and 0 bases, in that order; junction bases with no gene match: 4. Germline values: CDR1 SGHDT, CDR2 YYEEEE. The CDR3 has 15 amino acids. Source study methods: For nucleated cells, counts were estimated from reference gene primer amplification. The assay was immunoSEQ multiplex PCR, and TCRdb's table has in-frame clones only and misses some. V, J and clone size are taken as reported in that table, and D and trimming were inferred from the DNA itself. Of 200,000 to 250,000 clones listed, around 86% are singletons. This sequence was found in a woman aged 45-60 years with COVID-19, enrolled during active disease. This chain joins TRBV5-6 and TRBJ1-1; TRBD1 aligns across 8 bases. Sequenced: peripheral blood. The CDR3 reads CASSSQGVVNTEAFF. In DNA form, the CDR3 reads TGTGCCAGCAGCTCACAGGGGGTTGTGAACACTGAAGCTTTCTTT.